This passage covers 31 T cell receptor beta chains from one sample sequenced in a study of T-cell memory formation after mild COVID-19. From the 5' RACE reads, TCRdb called clonotypes with MiXCR, one entry per CDR3 protein. This table holds approximately 300,000 distinct CDR3 sequences, roughly 15% found once. Sequencing was carried out using PBMCs or a T cell subset sorted from them (not recorded which). Source of these receptors: a man aged 18 to 29 who had mild COVID-19 (a few samples of this study predate the infection). Cell type and time point are not known.

The chain couples TRBV6-2 or TRBV6-3 to TRBJ1-5; D unresolved. The germline CDR1 and CDR2 sequences are MNHEY and SVGEGT. The CDR3 has 15 amino acids. Trimming stripped 2 bases from V and 6 bases from J, with 14 bases between. The CDR3 spells CASSYGGSIIQPQHF. CDR3 DNA sequence: TGTGCCAGCAGTTACGGTGGCAGCATTATTCAGCCCCAGCATTTT.

This clonotype has a handful of counts. The chain is built from TRBV6-5 and TRBJ1-3; possibly TRBD1 for D (5 bases). The CDR3 loop spans 16 amino acids. The ends were cut back, 0 bases at V and 0 bases at J, with 9 bases in the middle. Germline CDR1 is MNHEY and CDR2 is SVGAGI. The CDR3 DNA follows: TGTGCCAGCAGTTACTCGGAGGGACCCTCTGGAAACACCATATATTTT. This sequence encodes CASSYSEGPSGNTIYF.

The CDR3 region is CAATGVPGYTGELFF. In nucleotides, the CDR3 is TGCGCTGCCACAGGGGTGCCTGGGTACACCGGGGAGCTGTTTTTT. This chain links TRBV4-3 with TRBJ2-2, with 7 nucleotides matching TRBD1. Germline loops: CDR1 LGHNA, CDR2 YSLEER. The CDR3 is made up of 15 amino acids.

Points on this clonotype: Here the CDR3 omits its conserved ending phenylalanine or tryptophan, so a read error is the likely source. The rearrangement uses TRBV6-2 or TRBV6-3 and TRBJ2-4, with D possibly TRBD2 on 6 matching bases. CDR3 size: 18 residues. V lost 2 bases and J 0 bases, leaving 17 bases between the germline ends. Germline CDR1 reads MNHEY; CDR2 reads SVGEGT. As DNA, the CDR3 is TGTGCCAGCAGTTACGTTATTGGAAGGGGACTAGCCAAAAACATTCAGTACTAC. It specifies CASSYVIGRGLAKNIQYY.

There are many counts of this clonotype. The rearrangement joins TRBV20-1 to TRBJ1-1; D is unresolved. The CDR3 contains 14 residues. The V end lost 0 bases, the J end lost 1 base, and 9 bases lay between the germline ends. Germline CDR1 and CDR2: DFQATT and SNEGSKA (reference sequence). The CDR3, as DNA: TGCAGTGCTAGAGATCCGAGGGAGAACACTGAAGCTTTCTTT. This translates into CSARDPRENTEAFF.

The chain links TRBV6-5 to TRBJ1-5; maybe TRBD1 (6 bases). Between the trimmed V and J ends, which lost 7 bases and 3 bases, there was a span of 16 bases. The germline V gene encodes CDR1 MNHEY and CDR2 SVGAGI. The CDR3 has 15 amino acids. CDR3 region: CASKGTPDYNQPQHF. The CDR3 DNA follows: TGTGCCAGCAAGGGGACACCAGACTACAATCAGCCCCAGCATTTT.

This rearrangement joins TRBV12-3 or TRBV12-4 to TRBJ1-1, with D unclear. The CDR3 covers 14 residues. Trimming pared 6 bases from V and 9 bases from J, leaving 20 bases between. The CDR3 region is CASRARGGLDQAFF. CDR3 in DNA: TGTGCCAGCAGGGCCCGCGGAGGGTTGGATCAAGCTTTCTTT.

This clonotype showed up just a few times. This sequence joins TRBV7-2 and TRBJ2-7; no definite D call. This CDR3 region has 14 residues. Per the germline V gene, CDR1 is SGHTA and CDR2 is FQGNSA. The V end lost 0 bases, the J end lost 3 bases, and 9 bases lay between the germline ends. The CDR3 bases are TGTGCCAGCAGCTTAGCCCACAGTATCTACGAGCAGTACGTC. As protein: CASSLAHSIYEQYV.

This clonotype came up a few times. The rearrangement links TRBV25-1 to TRBJ2-5, with TRBD2 as a possible D gene (6 bases). V was cut by 4 bases and J by 3 bases, with 12 bases left in between. The CDR3 length is 14 residues. From germline, CDR1 is MGHDK and CDR2 SYGVNS. CDR3 DNA sequence: TGTGCCAGCAGTGCCCGGGACTTTGAAGAGACCCAGTACTTC. This encodes CASSARDFEETQYF.

This clonotype was observed at least ten times. The chain is built from TRBV29-1 and TRBJ2-5; the D gene is possibly TRBD1 (5 bases). This CDR3 comprises 13 residues. Germline values: CDR1 SQVTM, CDR2 ANQGSEA. Trimming cost V 3 bases and J 5 bases, with 13 bases left between them. CDR3 sequence (DNA): TGCAGCGTTGACGGCGTGGGGCGGGAGACCCAGTACTTC. It encodes CSVDGVGRETQYF.

This clonotype was picked up many times. CDR3 residues: CASTSRRRTYNEQFF. In nucleotides, the CDR3 is TGTGCCAGCACTTCCAGGAGAAGGACCTACAATGAGCAGTTCTTC. The V and J genes are TRBV6-2 or TRBV6-3 and TRBJ2-1; no clear D gene. CDR1 MNHEY and CDR2 SVGEGT come from the germline V gene. V dropped 7 bases and J dropped 2 bases, with 15 bases sitting between them. CDR3 length: 15 amino acids.

This clonotype was counted a few times. Written as DNA, the CDR3 is TGCGCCAGCAGCCAAGAGATCGCGATCGGAATTGGCTCACCCCTCCACTTT. Protein product: CASSQEIAIGIGSPLHF. The V and J genes are TRBV4-3 and TRBJ1-6; D is uncertain. The ends were cut back, 0 bases at V and 10 bases at J, with 19 bases in the middle. This CDR3 region has 17 residues. Germline CDR1 and CDR2: LGHNA and YSLEER.

This clonotype was seen ten or more times. V usage is TRBV7-9 and J usage is TRBJ2-3; no clear D gene. The germline V gene encodes CDR1 SEHNR and CDR2 FQNEAQ (reference sequence). The CDR3 covers 14 residues. The V gene lost 2 bases and the J gene lost 3 bases, with 9 bases spanning the gap. CDR3 protein: CASSLNQVTDTQYF. The CDR3 DNA reads TGTGCCAGCAGCTTAAACCAGGTGACAGATACGCAGTATTTT. Looking up the rest from reference TRBV7-9 and TRBJ2-3 gives the full variable domain: DTGVSQNPRHKITKRGQNVTFRCDPISEHNRLYWYRQTLGQGPEFLTYFQNEAQLEKSRLLSDRFSAERPKGSFSTLEIQRTEQGDSAMYLCASSLNQVTDTQYFGPGTRLTVL.

J is TRBJ2-5 and V is TRBV28; 9 bases match TRBD2. The ends lost 6 bases at V and 1 base at J; junction bases unmatched: 6. Per the germline V gene, CDR1 is MDHEN and CDR2 is SYDVKM. This CDR3 has 15 residues. The CDR3 loop reads CASRAPTSGQETQYF. For the CDR3, the DNA is TGTGCCAGCAGGGCCCCGACTAGCGGCCAAGAGACCCAGTACTTC.

This clonotype was picked up a small number of times. J is TRBJ2-2 and V is TRBV2, with 8 bases that match TRBD1. Germline V gene data show CDR1 as SNHLY and CDR2 as FYNNEI. The trim removed 4 bases at V and 1 base at J, leaving 5 bases unmatched. The CDR3 has 16 residues. CDR3 DNA: TGTGCCAGCAGTGTCGCCACAGGGGGGAACACCGGGGAGCTGTTTTTT. It yields the protein CASSVATGGNTGELFF.

V and J are TRBV3-1 and TRBJ2-5; a possible D gene is TRBD1 (7 bases). In germline, CDR1 is LGHDT, CDR2 YNNKEL (reference sequence). V gave up 10 bases and J gave up 4 bases, with 16 bases separating them. The CDR3 is 13 amino acids. The CDR3 DNA is TGTGCCACCATGATTCAGGGGGGAGAGACCCAGTACTTC. It encodes CATMIQGGETQYF.

This clonotype was detected a few times. The chain has TRBV25-1 and TRBJ2-3; the D is unclear. CDR3 length equals 13 residues. Germline V gene lookup returns CDR1 MGHDK and CDR2 SYGVNS. V shed 5 bases and J shed 5 bases, with 11 bases lying between them. CDR3 DNA: TGTGCCAGCAGTCTCGACGGTGGAGATACGCAGTATTTT. Residues: CASSLDGGDTQYF.

This clonotype showed up many times. Mismatch with germline at one junction end may stem from a read error. J is TRBJ2-3 and V is TRBV7-7; perhaps TRBD1 as D (6 bases). Germline V gene data show CDR1 as SSHAT and CDR2 as FNYEAQ (reference sequence). The CDR3 has 17 amino acids. The CDR3 here is CASSLEYLGTHTDTQYF. The CDR3 coding sequence is TGTGCTAGCAGCTTAGAGTATTTGGGGACACACACAGATACGCAGTATTTT.

This clonotype was counted many times. The chain uses TRBV15 and TRBJ2-7; D assignment may be TRBD1 or TRBD2 (5 bases each). The CDR3 consists of 13 residues. V was trimmed by 1 base and J by 5 bases, leaving 9 bases between them. In germline, CDR1 is LNHNV, CDR2 YYDKDF (reference sequence). CDR3 sequence (DNA): TGTGCCACCAGCAGAGGGGGGTCCCACGAGCAGTACTTC. This translates into CATSRGGSHEQYF. Combining the CDR3 with reference TRBV15 and TRBJ2-7 gives the whole variable domain DAMVIQNPRYQVTQFGKPVTLSCSQTLNHNVMYWYQQKSSQAPKLLFHYYDKDFNNEADTPDNFQSRRPNTSFCFLDIRSPGLGDTAMYLCATSRGGSHEQYFGPGTRLTVT.

The V call is TRBV7-2, the J call TRBJ2-5; 8 nucleotides line up with TRBD1. Germline V gene sequence: CDR1 SGHTA, CDR2 FQGNSA. J gave up 5 bases and V 5 bases, and 10 bases lay outside the gene matches. The CDR3 loop spans 15 amino acids. The CDR3 sequence: CASSPQTGALETQYF. Here the CDR3 DNA reads TGTGCCAGCAGCCCTCAGACAGGGGCCTTGGAGACCCAGTACTTC. The full variable domain, in which reference TRBV7-2 and TRBJ2-5 provide the parts outside the CDR3, is GAGVSQSPSNKVTEKGKDVELRCDPISGHTALYWYRQSLGQGLEFLIYFQGNSAPDKSGLPSDRFSAERTGGSVSTLTIQRTQQEDSAVYLCASSPQTGALETQYFGPGTRLLVL.

J is TRBJ1-5 and V is TRBV6-5; D is unclear. Germline CDR1 MNHEY, CDR2 SVGAGI. There are 12 residues in the CDR3. V lost 8 bases, J lost 3 bases, and 8 bases lay in between. DNA of the CDR3: TGTGCCAGCGGCCCAATCAATCAGCCCCAGCATTTT. This encodes CASGPINQPQHF.

This clonotype was observed a few times. J is TRBJ2-5 and V is TRBV29-1, with TRBD1 matching 9 bases. V trimming: 1 base; J trimming: 6 bases; junction bases outside the gene matches: 3. CDR1 and CDR2 (germline): SQVTM, ANQGSEA. The CDR3 length is 13 residues. The CDR3 DNA reads TGCAGCGTTGAAGGGGGACAGGGACAGACCCAGTACTTC. Protein sequence: CSVEGGQGQTQYF.

This clonotype turned up a few times. The chain uses TRBV7-9 and TRBJ2-7; TRBD2 matches at 7 bases. Germline assignment: CDR1 SEHNR and CDR2 FQNEAQ (reference sequence). The ends lost 5 bases at V and 3 bases at J; junction bases unmatched: 4. The CDR3 is 13 amino acids. The CDR3 DNA sequence: TGTGCCAGCAGCGCCGGGACTATCTACGAGCAGTACTTC. Translated: CASSAGTIYEQYF.

In this sample, this clonotype turned up many times. This rearrangement joins TRBV15 to TRBJ2-1, with D tentatively TRBD1 or TRBD2 (5 bases each). This CDR3 comprises 17 residues. V lost 0 bases to trimming and J lost 4 bases, with 16 bases between them. Germline-derived CDR1 and CDR2 are LNHNV and YYDKDF (reference sequence). CDR3 coding DNA: TGTGCCACCAGCAGAGACGCAGGGACCCAACCGTACAATGAGCAGTTCTTC. Encoded protein: CATSRDAGTQPYNEQFF.

The chain is built from TRBV3-1 and TRBJ1-2; D call uncertain. The CDR3 sequence is 12 residues long. The germline V gene encodes CDR1 LGHDT and CDR2 YNNKEL (reference sequence). Trimming removed 7 bases from V and 5 bases from J, with 11 bases in between. The CDR3 here is CASTSDYYGYTF. CDR3 coding DNA: TGTGCCAGCACTTCCGACTATTATGGCTACACCTTC.

In its sample, this clonotype was seen many times. The chain's CDR3 is CASFQGSGANVLTF. For the CDR3, the DNA is TGTGCCAGCTTCCAGGGCTCTGGGGCCAACGTCCTGACTTTC. The V call is TRBV6-2 or TRBV6-3, the J call TRBJ2-6; TRBD1 is a possible D gene (5 bases). The V gene's germline CDR1 is MNHEY and CDR2 SVGEGT. This CDR3 spans 14 amino acids. With 8 bases removed from V and 0 bases from J, the gap between germline ends came to 8 bases.

This clonotype was seen more than once but under ten times. The chain is built from TRBV4-3 and TRBJ1-5; a weak D match, TRBD1 (6 bases). In germline, CDR1 is LGHNA, CDR2 YSLEER. The CDR3 has 14 amino acids. The ends were cut back, 0 bases at V and 6 bases at J, with 9 bases in the middle. The CDR3 DNA follows: TGCGCCAGCAGCCAAGAAAGGGGGGGTCAGCCCCAGCATTTT. This translates into CASSQERGGQPQHF.

This clonotype was observed a few times. This rearrangement joins TRBV6-5 to TRBJ2-5, with D possibly being TRBD1 or TRBD2 (5 bases each). Germline V gene sequence: CDR1 MNHEY, CDR2 SVGAGI. The CDR3 totals 12 residues. Trimming removed 1 base at V and 5 bases at J, with 5 bases between. The CDR3 here is CASSYWGETQYF. CDR3 bases: TGTGCCAGCAGTTACTGGGGGGAGACCCAGTACTTC.

This clonotype showed up many times. The J gene is TRBJ2-5, the V gene TRBV5-1; 7 bases are shared with TRBD2. Germline assignment: CDR1 SGHRS and CDR2 YFSETQ. With 0 bases clipped from V and 1 base from J, the junction kept 3 bases outside the gene matches. The CDR3 length is 15 residues. CDR3 loop: CASSLGSSGQETQYF. The CDR3 DNA follows: TGCGCCAGCAGCTTGGGGTCTAGCGGCCAAGAGACCCAGTACTTC.

The J gene is TRBJ2-3, the V gene TRBV5-1; tentative D call: TRBD2 (6 bases). Looked up from germline, CDR1 is SGHRS and CDR2 is YFSETQ. The CDR3 consists of 15 residues. V gave up 3 bases and J gave up 1 base, with 12 bases separating them. The CDR3 is CASSSLARRTDTQYF. CDR3 sequence (DNA): TGCGCCAGCAGCTCGCTAGCGAGACGCACAGATACGCAGTATTTT.

This clonotype has just a few counts. The chain combines TRBV3-1 with TRBJ1-1; D is unclear. Germline V gives CDR1 LGHDT, CDR2 YNNKEL (reference sequence). CDR3 length: 12 amino acids. V was cut by 1 base and J by 13 bases, with 13 bases left in between. CDR3 nucleotide sequence: TGTGCCAGCAGCCAAGGCGGGCGGAAGGGTTTCTTT. Protein sequence: CASSQGGRKGFF.